The 31 T cell receptor beta chains given below trace back to one sample, sequenced in a study of blood T cell repertoires in COVID-19. Generated by immunoSEQ multiplex PCR, the TCRdb table keeps only in-frame clones and is missing some. The sample contains more than 80,000 clones, more than 70% of which appear only once. The sample consisted of peripheral blood. These TCRs come from a man aged 45 to 65 with active COVID-19.

The CDR3 DNA reads TGTGCCAGCAGCTCGGGACAGTCGAACACCGGGGAGCTGTTTTTT. Its protein product is CASSSGQSNTGELFF. The rearrangement uses TRBV6-2 or TRBV6-3 and TRBJ2-2; TRBD1 agrees at 7 bases. Germline assignment: CDR1 MNHEY and CDR2 SVGEGT. CDR3 length equals 15 residues. The V gene end was trimmed by 6 bases and the J gene end by 0 bases; junction bases not matched to a gene: 4.

This clone was recorded only once. Sequence at one end of the junction differs from germline and may be a read error. This chain connects TRBV6-6 to TRBJ2-1, with 11 bases that match TRBD2. The CDR3 spans 16 residues. Germline lookup yields CDR1 MNHNY and CDR2 SVGAGI (reference sequence). The CDR3 reads CASSSSTSGANKEQFF. As DNA, the CDR3 is TGTGCCAGCAGTTCCTCGACTAGCGGGGCCAACAAAGAGCAGTTCTTC.

The chain uses TRBV6-1 and TRBJ2-2, with D possibly being TRBD2 (5 bases). The CDR3 spans 15 residues. V dropped 3 bases and J dropped 2 bases, with 10 bases sitting between them. Germline V lookup: CDR1 MNHNS, CDR2 SASEGT. The CDR3 here is CASSDSEGNTGELFF. CDR3 in DNA: TGTGCCAGCAGTGACAGCGAGGGTAACACCGGGGAGCTGTTTTTT.

The V gene is TRBV24-1, the J gene TRBJ2-3; TRBD1 agrees at 7 bases. The V segment lost 3 bases and the J segment 1 base; nucleotides outside the gene matches: 12. This CDR3 has 18 residues. Looked up from germline, CDR1 is KGHDR and CDR2 is SFDVKD. CDR3 region: CATSDAGDRAPGTDTQYF. The CDR3 DNA follows: TGTGCCACCAGTGATGCGGGCGACAGGGCACCGGGCACAGATACGCAGTATTTT.

CDR3 sequence: CASSLYGGRAGETQYF. For the CDR3, the DNA is TGTGCCAGCAGCTTATACGGCGGGAGGGCCGGGGAGACCCAGTACTTC. The chain employs TRBV7-2 and TRBJ2-5, with 9 positions matching TRBD2. CDR1 is SGHTA and CDR2 is FQGNSA in the germline V gene. CDR3 size: 16 residues. After removal of 2 bases from V and 5 bases from J, the junction contained 9 bases not matched to a gene. Filled out from reference TRBV7-2 and TRBJ2-5, the complete variable domain reads GAGVSQSPSNKVTEKGKDVELRCDPISGHTALYWYRQSLGQGLEFLIYFQGNSAPDKSGLPSDRFSAERTGGSVSTLTIQRTQQEDSAVYLCASSLYGGRAGETQYFGPGTRLLVL.

The chain carries TRBV27 and TRBJ1-5; D ambiguous. This CDR3 has 12 amino acids. The V gene's germline CDR1 is MNHEY and CDR2 SMNVEV (reference sequence). V dropped 5 bases and J dropped 1 base, with 3 bases sitting between them. The CDR3 protein is CASSPSNQPQHF. CDR3 sequence (DNA): TGTGCCAGCAGTCCGAGCAATCAGCCCCAGCATTTT.

The chain has TRBV10-3 and TRBJ1-2; D may be TRBD1 (6 bases). This CDR3 contains 14 residues. Deletions cut 2 bases from V and 8 bases from J, with 15 bases between. Germline V gene data show CDR1 as ENHRY and CDR2 as SYGVKD. DNA for the CDR3: TGTGCCATCAGTGAGCCAACAGGGATGGGCGGCTACACCTTC. Translating gives CAISEPTGMGGYTF.

CDR3 nucleotides: TGTGCCAGCAGTTACCTAGCGGCGAACACCGGGGAGCTGTTTTTT. Its translation is CASSYLAANTGELFF. This chain joins TRBV6-2 or TRBV6-3 and TRBJ2-2, with 7 bases identical to TRBD2. Trimming took 2 bases from V and 0 from J; bases not matched to a gene: 0. CDR3 length equals 15 residues. Per germline, CDR1 MNHEY and CDR2 SVGEGT.

This clone has just a few counts. This chain joins TRBV6-2 or TRBV6-3 and TRBJ2-7, with a weak D call TRBD1 (5 bases). Germline V gives CDR1 MNHEY, CDR2 SVGEGT. Between the trimmed V and J ends, which lost 2 bases and 7 bases, there was a span of 27 bases. This CDR3 is built from 18 residues. CDR3 bases: TGTGCCAGCAGTTACGGAGCAGGCCTCGACAGCCATTTCAAGGAGCAGTACTTC. Its translation is CASSYGAGLDSHFKEQYF.

The rearrangement links TRBV11-2 to TRBJ2-5; TRBD2 aligns across 11 bases. The CDR3 extends over 15 amino acids. CDR1 is SGHAT, CDR2 FQNNGV, per germline. The junction had 7 bases not matched to a gene; V was cut back by 5 bases and J by 5 bases. The DNA of the CDR3 is TGTGCCAGCAGCATCACTAGCGGGGGCGGGGAGACCCAGTACTTC. Its protein product is CASSITSGGGETQYF.

The chain joins TRBV5-6 to TRBJ2-2, with 10 bases lining up with TRBD2. The CDR3 is 16 amino acids. V shed 4 bases, J shed 7 bases, and the junction held 10 bases outside the gene matches. Per the germline V gene, CDR1 is SGHDT and CDR2 is YYEEEE. The CDR3 spells CASSPGLAFAGGELFF. CDR3 in DNA: TGTGCCAGCAGCCCGGGACTAGCGTTTGCAGGCGGGGAGCTGTTTTTT. The variable domain in full, with the rest retrieved from reference TRBV5-6 and TRBJ2-2, is DAGVTQSPTHLIKTRGQQVTLRCSPKSGHDTVSWYQQALGQGPQFIFQYYEEEERQRGNFPDRFSGHQFPNYSSELNVNALLLGDSALYLCASSPGLAFAGGELFFGEGSRLTVL.

This clone was counted a single time. The chain joins TRBV6-6 to TRBJ2-3; D is unclear. V lost 0 bases to trimming and J lost 7 bases, with 8 bases between them. Germline V gives CDR1 MNHNY, CDR2 SVGAGI (reference sequence). The CDR3 sequence is 13 residues long. In DNA form, the CDR3 reads TGTGCCAGCAGTTACTCGTTGGGCCATACGCAGTATTTT. This sequence encodes CASSYSLGHTQYF.

This clone was seen once. The chain has TRBV5-1 and TRBJ1-2; 10 bases fit TRBD1. J lost 6 bases, V lost 0 bases, and 2 bases had no gene match. The CDR3 contains 14 residues. The germline gives CDR1 SGHRS, CDR2 YFSETQ. CDR3 residues: CASSLGGTGDGYTF. As DNA, the CDR3 is TGCGCCAGCAGCTTGGGAGGGACAGGGGATGGCTACACCTTC.

The CDR3 region is CASSVRQGYSYNSPLHF. For the CDR3, the DNA is TGTGCCAGCAGCGTTCGACAGGGTTACTCCTATAATTCACCCCTCCACTTT. V is TRBV9 and J is TRBJ1-6; 7 bases line up with TRBD1. Trimming took 2 bases from V and 0 from J; bases not matched to a gene: 5. Germline V gene data show CDR1 as SGDLS and CDR2 as YYNGEE. The CDR3 is 17 amino acids. Complete variable domain (other parts from reference TRBV9 and TRBJ1-6): DSGVTQTPKHLITATGQRVTLRCSPRSGDLSVYWYQQSLDQGLQFLIQYYNGEERAKGNILERFSAQQFPDLHSELNLSSLELGDSALYFCASSVRQGYSYNSPLHFGNGTRLTVT.

V usage is TRBV7-3 and J usage is TRBJ2-2, with D maybe TRBD1 (8 bases). Germline loops: CDR1 SGHTA, CDR2 FQGTGA. The CDR3 consists of 15 residues. Trimming stripped 5 bases from V and 3 bases from J, with 13 bases between. CDR3 DNA: TGTGCCAGCAGCCGACAGGGGAGGGACACCGGGGAGCTGTTTTTT. Its translation is CASSRQGRDTGELFF.

V is TRBV28 and J is TRBJ2-5; 7 nucleotides agree with TRBD1. This CDR3 is built from 13 residues. V was clipped by 10 bases and J by 3 bases; unmatched bases: 8. Germline CDR1 MDHEN, CDR2 SYDVKM. CDR3 nucleotide sequence: TGTGCCACCCTCGGACAGGCTGAAGAGACCCAGTACTTC. This codes for CATLGQAEETQYF. The full variable domain, completed using reference TRBV28 and TRBJ2-5, is DVKVTQSSRYLVKRTGEKVFLECVQDMDHENMFWYRQDPGLGLRLIYFSYDVKMKEKGDIPEGYSVSREKKERFSLILESASTNQTSMYLCATLGQAEETQYFGPGTRLLVL.

The rearrangement links TRBV27 to TRBJ2-1; possible D gene TRBD2, 5 bases. The germline gives CDR1 MNHEY, CDR2 SMNVEV (reference sequence). Trimming took 5 bases from V and 4 from J, leaving 18 bases between them. The CDR3 runs to 16 residues. CDR3 protein: CASSPSGAELYNEQFF. CDR3 DNA sequence: TGTGCCAGCAGTCCCTCCGGAGCGGAGCTTTACAATGAGCAGTTCTTC.

V is TRBV18 and J is TRBJ2-1, with 7 bases fitting TRBD2. The CDR3 is 14 amino acids. V was clipped by 6 bases and J by 2 bases; unmatched bases: 4. Germline CDR1 KGHSH, CDR2 LQKENI. The CDR3 loop reads CASSPGLAYNEQFF. CDR3 bases: TGTGCCAGCTCTCCAGGACTAGCCTACAATGAGCAGTTCTTC.

The chain couples TRBV12-5 to TRBJ2-2; a weak D match, TRBD1 (6 bases). The CDR3 covers 15 residues. The V and J ends lost 6 bases and 7 bases respectively, with 18 bases between them. In germline, CDR1 is LGHNT, CDR2 FRNRAP. The CDR3 bases are TGTGCTAGTGGCCCCGGGACACTCCCGCGCGGGGAGCTGTTTTTT. Translating it yields CASGPGTLPRGELFF.

The V gene is TRBV7-2, the J gene TRBJ1-2; TRBD1 matches at 9 bases. The germline gives CDR1 SGHTA, CDR2 FQGNSA. V trimming: 4 bases; J trimming: 3 bases; junction bases outside the gene matches: 3. CDR3 length: 14 residues. In nucleotides, the CDR3 is TGTGCCAGCAGCTCAGGACAGGGGCACTATGGCTACACCTTC. Its protein product is CASSSGQGHYGYTF.

The rearrangement uses TRBV5-1 and TRBJ2-5; no firm D call. The CDR3 length is 14 residues. V was trimmed by 0 bases and J by 5 bases, leaving 11 bases between them. In germline, CDR1 is SGHRS, CDR2 YFSETQ. CDR3 protein: CASSLETLWETQYF. The CDR3 DNA is TGCGCCAGCAGCTTGGAGACTCTCTGGGAGACCCAGTACTTC.

The chain has TRBV29-1 and TRBJ1-2, with TRBD1 as a possible D gene (6 bases). Trimming pared 6 bases from V and 6 bases from J, leaving 14 bases between. This CDR3 region has 12 residues. The germline CDR1 and CDR2 sequences are SQVTM and ANQGSEA. The CDR3 nucleotides are TGCAGCGTCGGACAGATTGTGGATGGCTACACCTTC. Protein sequence: CSVGQIVDGYTF.

This sequence joins TRBV7-9 and TRBJ2-1; D may be TRBD1 (7 bases). Trimming left V 2 bases short and J 5 bases short, with 13 bases between. The CDR3 length is 15 residues. Germline V lookup: CDR1 SEHNR, CDR2 FQNEAQ (reference sequence). CDR3 nucleotide sequence: TGTGCCAGCAGCTTACAGGGGGGACGCAACAATGAGCAGTTCTTC. This codes for CASSLQGGRNNEQFF.

V gene TRBV5-1 combines with J gene TRBJ2-5, with 16 nucleotides matching TRBD2. J lost 5 bases, V lost 0 bases, and 16 bases had no gene match. The CDR3 is made up of 21 amino acids. Per germline, CDR1 SGHRS and CDR2 YFSETQ. CDR3 bases: TGCGCCAGCAGCTTGGGGTCAACCGGGACTAGCGGGAGGGGATTAGCGGAGACCCAGTACTTC. Amino acid sequence: CASSLGSTGTSGRGLAETQYF. Full variable domain (rest looked up from reference TRBV5-1 and TRBJ2-5): KAGVTQTPRYLIKTRGQQVTLSCSPISGHRSVSWYQQTPGQGLQFLFEYFSETQRNKGNFPGRFSGRQFSNSRSEMNVSTLELGDSALYLCASSLGSTGTSGRGLAETQYFGPGTRLLVL.

The chain joins TRBV3-1 (or the pseudogene TRBV3-2) to TRBJ2-6; D is undetermined. V lost 4 bases to trimming and J lost 2 bases, with 9 bases between them. Per germline, CDR1 LGHDT and CDR2 YNNKEL (reference sequence). The CDR3 loop spans 15 amino acids. The CDR3 sequence: CASSPRRTGANVLTF. CDR3 DNA sequence: TGTGCCAGCAGCCCGAGGCGGACTGGGGCCAACGTCCTGACTTTC.

There are a few counts of this clone. This rearrangement joins TRBV27 to TRBJ2-1; 7 bases line up with TRBD2. CDR1 MNHEY and CDR2 SMNVEV come from the germline V gene (reference sequence). This CDR3 has 13 amino acids. J gave up 14 bases and V 6 bases, and 13 bases lay outside the gene matches. The CDR3 here is CASSLQIRGVEFF. CDR3 sequence (DNA): TGTGCCAGCAGCCTTCAAATCCGGGGGGTAGAGTTCTTC.

The J gene is TRBJ1-4, the V gene TRBV7-2, with TRBD1 matching 10 bases. Germline V gene sequence: CDR1 SGHTA, CDR2 FQGNSA. The V segment lost 5 bases and the J segment 0 bases; nucleotides outside the gene matches: 6. This CDR3 contains 17 residues. The CDR3 here is CASSPRQGAATNEKLFF. CDR3 sequence (DNA): TGTGCCAGCAGCCCGCGACAGGGGGCGGCAACTAATGAAAAACTGTTTTTT.

The chain combines TRBV7-9 with TRBJ1-3; D is undetermined. V gave up 3 bases and J gave up 0 bases, with 6 bases separating them. CDR1 is SEHNR and CDR2 is FQNEAQ in the germline V gene (reference sequence). This CDR3 spans 14 amino acids. In nucleotides, the CDR3 is TGTGCCAGCAGCTTCCGGGACTCTGGAAACACCATATATTTT. This sequence encodes CASSFRDSGNTIYF.

The table lists this clone with a count of one. The chain carries TRBV7-2 and TRBJ1-2; D is possibly TRBD1 (5 bases). Germline CDR1 SGHTA, CDR2 FQGNSA. The CDR3 is 16 amino acids. V lost 5 bases, J lost 4 bases, and 20 bases lay in between. The CDR3 is CASSPSGGQAAYGYTF. The CDR3 DNA reads as TGTGCCAGCAGCCCGTCGGGAGGACAAGCCGCCTATGGCTACACCTTC.

The chain combines TRBV19 with TRBJ1-2; 7 nucleotides match TRBD1. CDR3 length equals 13 residues. Per germline, CDR1 LNHDA and CDR2 SQIVND (reference sequence). The junction had 7 bases not matched to a gene; V was cut back by 4 bases and J by 8 bases. The DNA for the CDR3 is TGTGCCAGTAGTACGAAAGACAGGGACGGCTACACCTTC. As protein: CASSTKDRDGYTF.

Here the CDR3 reads CASRNQGGNRVGETQYF. Here the CDR3 DNA reads TGTGCCAGCAGAAATCAGGGGGGAAACCGGGTCGGAGAGACCCAGTACTTC. This chain joins TRBV5-8 and TRBJ2-5; maybe TRBD1 (7 bases). Germline V gives CDR1 SGHTS, CDR2 YDEGEE. Trimming cost V 5 bases and J 4 bases, with 24 bases left between them. The CDR3 sequence is 17 residues long.